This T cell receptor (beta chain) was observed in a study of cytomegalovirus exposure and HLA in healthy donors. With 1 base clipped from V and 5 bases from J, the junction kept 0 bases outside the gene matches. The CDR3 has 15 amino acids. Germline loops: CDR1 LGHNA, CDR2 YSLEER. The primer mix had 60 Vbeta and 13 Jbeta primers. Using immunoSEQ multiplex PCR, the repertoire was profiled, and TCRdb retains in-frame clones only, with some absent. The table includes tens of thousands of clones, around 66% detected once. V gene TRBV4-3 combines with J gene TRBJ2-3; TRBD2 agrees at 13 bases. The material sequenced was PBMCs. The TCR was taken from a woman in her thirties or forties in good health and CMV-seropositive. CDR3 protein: CASSQGLAGGDTQYF. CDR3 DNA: TGCGCCAGCAGCCAAGGACTAGCGGGAGGAGATACGCAGTATTTT.